Listed here is a single TCR beta chain. At one end the junction does not follow the germline gene, possibly because of a read error. The record originates from a study of CD8+CD57+ T cells in acquired aplastic anemia. The V gene's germline CDR1 is LNHNV and CDR2 YYDKDF (reference sequence). The CDR3 is made up of 14 amino acids. It was genomic DNA that served as the template for profiling TCR beta VDJ and CDR3. TCRdb passed the reads through MiXCR, listing each CDR3 protein once. The sample records roughly 130,000 distinct CDR3 sequences, about half being singletons. The specimen sequenced was sorted CD4+, CD8+, or CD8+CD57+ T cells (not recorded which) from PBMCs. The rearrangement links TRBV15 to TRBJ1-1; no definite D call. The TCR comes from a human donor in good health, serving as a control. The CDR3 bases are TGTGCCACCATGGGGAATTACTTAAACACTAAAGCTTTCTTT. It codes for CATMGNYLNTKAFF.